The 25 T cell receptor beta chains below all came from one sample that was sequenced in a study of identical twins. TCRdb re-analysed the 5' RACE reads in MiXCR, keeping a single row per CDR3 protein. The sample lists 700,000 or so distinct CDR3 sequences; over 8.5% were seen once. The sample also formed part of further work on yellow fever vaccine responses in identical twins.

The sequenced material came from PBMCs. The receptors here all came from a woman aged 18-29 years in good health.

The sample holds many counts of this clonotype. The CDR3 reads CASSSGQLNTEAFF. The CDR3 DNA is TGTGCCAGCAGTTCAGGACAGTTGAACACTGAAGCTTTCTTT. The chain couples TRBV6-5 to TRBJ1-1; D may be TRBD1 (6 bases). The V gene lost 4 bases and the J gene lost 0 bases, with 9 bases spanning the gap. The CDR3 sequence is 14 residues long. Germline CDR1 reads MNHEY; CDR2 reads SVGAGI.

This clonotype was picked up a small number of times. The chain employs TRBV11-3 and TRBJ2-2; no definite D call. CDR3 length equals 15 residues. CDR1 and CDR2 from the germline V gene are SGHNT and YENEEA. The V gene lost 0 bases and the J gene lost 7 bases, with 12 bases spanning the gap. CDR3 sequence reads: CASSLDSLDRGELFF. DNA for the CDR3: TGTGCCAGCAGCTTAGATTCGCTGGATCGCGGGGAGCTGTTTTTT. Full variable domain (rest looked up from reference TRBV11-3 and TRBJ2-2): EAGVVQSPRYKIIEKKQPVAFWCNPISGHNTLYWYLQNLGQGPELLIRYENEEAVDDSQLPKDRFSAERLKGVDSTLKIQPAELGDSAVYLCASSLDSLDRGELFFGEGSRLTVL.

This clonotype turned up a few times. This chain uses TRBV7-2 with TRBJ1-2; D is ambiguous. The V gene lost 4 bases and the J gene lost 0 bases, with 12 bases spanning the gap. The CDR3 runs 15 residues. Germline V gives CDR1 SGHTA, CDR2 FQGNSA. The CDR3 sequence: CASSYSGKSNYGYTF. For the CDR3, the DNA is TGTGCCAGCAGCTACTCAGGAAAATCTAACTATGGCTACACCTTC. Full variable domain (outside the CDR3, taken from reference TRBV7-2 and TRBJ1-2): GAGVSQSPSNKVTEKGKDVELRCDPISGHTALYWYRQSLGQGLEFLIYFQGNSAPDKSGLPSDRFSAERTGGSVSTLTIQRTQQEDSAVYLCASSYSGKSNYGYTFGSGTRLTVV.

The table lists this clonotype with a few counts. This chain joins TRBV12-3 or TRBV12-4 and TRBJ2-2, with 11 bases matching TRBD2. The J segment lost 7 bases and the V segment lost 2 bases, leaving 18 bases of the junction unmatched. The CDR3 has 20 amino acids. CDR3 residues: CASSLRGLAGGLGFGGELFF. The CDR3 DNA sequence: TGTGCCAGCAGTTTAAGAGGCCTAGCGGGAGGACTTGGATTTGGCGGGGAGCTGTTTTTT.

The chain is built from TRBV3-1 and TRBJ2-5, with a possible D match to TRBD1 (7 bases). The germline CDR1 and CDR2 sequences are LGHDT and YNNKEL (reference sequence). The CDR3 loop spans 15 amino acids. Deletions cut 3 bases from V and 5 bases from J, with 16 bases between. The DNA for the CDR3 is TGTGCCAGCAGCCACTACAGGGGAGGATCGGAGACCCAGTACTTC. Amino acids: CASSHYRGGSETQYF.

The rearrangement uses TRBV6-5 and TRBJ1-5; the D is unclear. Germline CDR1 reads MNHEY; CDR2 reads SVGAGI. This CDR3 has 15 amino acids. The ends were cut back, 1 base at V and 5 bases at J, with 12 bases in the middle. CDR3 sequence reads: CASSYYDDTDQPQHF. DNA for the CDR3: TGTGCCAGCAGTTACTACGATGATACGGATCAGCCCCAGCATTTT.

This clonotype was detected a few times. The chain joins TRBV11-2 to TRBJ2-1; D might be TRBD1 or TRBD2, each matching 5 bases. Looked up from germline, CDR1 is SGHAT and CDR2 is FQNNGV. The length of the CDR3 is 13 residues. Trimming took 5 bases from V and 3 from J, leaving 8 bases between them. CDR3 in DNA: TGTGCCAGCAGCGTGGGGGTCTACAATGAGCAGTTCTTC. It encodes CASSVGVYNEQFF.

This clonotype was observed a few times. The V gene is TRBV11-2, the J gene TRBJ2-2; 10 bases fit TRBD2. The CDR3 consists of 15 residues. Per germline, CDR1 SGHAT and CDR2 FQNNGV. Trimming removed 7 bases from V and 2 bases from J; junction bases left unmatched: 4. CDR3: CASTLAGANTGELFF. The CDR3 nucleotides read TGTGCCAGCACCCTAGCGGGGGCCAACACCGGGGAGCTGTTTTTT.

This clonotype came up many times. As DNA, the CDR3 is TGTGCCAGCAGCACAGGGACAGGCTACGAGCAGTACTTC. This gives the protein CASSTGTGYEQYF. V usage is TRBV7-9 and J usage is TRBJ2-7, with TRBD1 identical over 8 bases. The germline gives CDR1 SEHNR, CDR2 FQNEAQ (reference sequence). This CDR3 has 13 amino acids. J lost 3 bases, V lost 5 bases, and 3 bases had no gene match.

The J gene is TRBJ2-7, the V gene TRBV11-2, with 11 bases identical to TRBD2. The CDR3 is 19 residues long. V shed 4 bases, J shed 0 bases, and the junction held 14 bases outside the gene matches. Germline V gene lookup returns CDR1 SGHAT and CDR2 FQNNGV. This CDR3 reads CASSSTRAKTSGNSYEQYF. CDR3 sequence (DNA): TGTGCCAGCAGCTCGACTCGGGCCAAGACTAGCGGGAACTCCTACGAGCAGTACTTC. Together with reference TRBV11-2 and TRBJ2-7, the CDR3 gives the full variable domain: EAGVAQSPRYKIIEKRQSVAFWCNPISGHATLYWYQQILGQGPKLLIQFQNNGVVDDSQLPKDRFSAERLKGVDSTLKIQPAKLEDSAVYLCASSSTRAKTSGNSYEQYFGPGTRLTVT.

The rearrangement uses TRBV7-2 and TRBJ2-7; TRBD2 matches 7 bases. V shed 3 bases and J 0 bases; nucleotides not matched to a gene: 2. Looked up from germline, CDR1 is SGHTA and CDR2 is FQGNSA. The CDR3 runs to 14 residues. For the CDR3, the DNA is TGTGCCAGCAGCTTTTGGGACTACTCCTACGAGCAGTACTTC. Translated, it gives CASSFWDYSYEQYF.

The chain combines TRBV6-5 with TRBJ2-3, with 13 nucleotides matching TRBD2. This CDR3 region has 19 residues. Trimming removed 0 bases from V and 4 bases from J; junction bases left unmatched: 10. CDR1 and CDR2 (germline): MNHEY, SVGAGI. CDR3 nucleotides: TGTGCCAGCAGTTACTCGAGTGCTCCGGGACTAGCGGGATCAGATACGCAGTATTTT. Its protein product is CASSYSSAPGLAGSDTQYF.

This clonotype has a count of ten or more. The rearrangement links TRBV5-6 to TRBJ2-1; maybe TRBD2 (5 bases). The ends were cut back, 2 bases at V and 5 bases at J, with 11 bases in the middle. This CDR3 contains 14 residues. Looked up from germline, CDR1 is SGHDT and CDR2 is YYEEEE. CDR3 amino acids: CASSFSSADNEQFF. For the CDR3, the DNA is TGTGCCAGCAGCTTTAGTAGCGCGGACAATGAGCAGTTCTTC.

The chain carries TRBV28 and TRBJ2-1; TRBD2 matches at 12 bases. The CDR3 length is 13 residues. CDR1 and CDR2 from the germline V gene are MDHEN and SYDVKM. V was clipped by 6 bases and J by 15 bases; unmatched bases: 9. The CDR3 loop reads CASSPSGGDLLFF. For the CDR3, the DNA is TGTGCCAGCAGCCCTAGCGGGGGGGACTTGCTGTTCTTC.

This clonotype was counted only a few times. The chain couples TRBV30 to TRBJ2-5, with D hard to call. Trimming stripped 4 bases from V and 0 bases from J, with 3 bases between. The CDR3 has 11 amino acids. The germline V gene has CDR1 GTSNPN and CDR2 SVGIG (reference sequence). This chain's CDR3 is CAWMDQETQYF. DNA of the CDR3: TGTGCCTGGATGGACCAAGAGACCCAGTACTTC.

J is TRBJ1-1 and V is TRBV14; 8 bases agree with TRBD1. Unmatched junction bases numbered 5, after V lost 4 bases and J lost 10 bases. There are 12 residues in the CDR3. Germline assignment: CDR1 SGHDN and CDR2 FVKESK. The CDR3 DNA follows: TGTGCCAGCAGCCTCCGACAGGGGCGAGCTTTCTTT. Amino acid sequence: CASSLRQGRAFF.

In this sample, this clonotype turned up a few times. The V call is TRBV5-1, the J call TRBJ2-5; 14 bases match TRBD2. The CDR3 extends over 16 amino acids. The germline V gene encodes CDR1 SGHRS and CDR2 YFSETQ. V lost 4 bases, J lost 3 bases, and 5 bases stayed unmatched. The CDR3 loop reads CASSVRLAGGKETQYF. The CDR3 nucleotides are TGCGCCAGCAGCGTACGACTAGCGGGGGGGAAAGAGACCCAGTACTTC.

The CDR3, as DNA: TGTGCCAGCAGTTTTGTACAGGGGGCGAGTGAGCAGTACTTC. It specifies CASSFVQGASEQYF. This chain links TRBV27 with TRBJ2-7; 9 bases are shared with TRBD1. Germline assignment: CDR1 MNHEY and CDR2 SMNVEV (reference sequence). This CDR3 is 14 amino acids long. V gave up 3 bases and J gave up 7 bases; unmatched junction bases: 7.

As for this clonotype: A read error may account for a junction end that differs from germline. The V call is TRBV7-7, the J call TRBJ2-5; 8 positions match TRBD1. CDR3 length equals 19 residues. In germline, CDR1 is SSHAT, CDR2 FNYEAQ (reference sequence). CDR3 coding DNA: TGTGCTAGCAGCTCGCGGTCAAGAGTCTCGGACAGGGTCCTGGAGACCCAGTACTTC. It translates to CASSSRSRVSDRVLETQYF.

The chain is built from TRBV20-1 and TRBJ1-1; 7 bases agree with TRBD1. J lost 4 bases, V lost 6 bases, and 8 bases had no gene match. Germline V gene lookup returns CDR1 DFQATT and CDR2 SNEGSKA (reference sequence). The CDR3 has 13 residues. For the CDR3, the DNA is TGCAGTGCCAATCTTGGACAGGCCACTGAAGCTTTCTTT. The encoded protein is CSANLGQATEAFF.

This sequence joins TRBV28 and TRBJ2-7, with 9 bases identical to TRBD2. Germline assignment: CDR1 MDHEN and CDR2 SYDVKM. J lost 6 bases, V lost 6 bases, and 12 bases had no gene match. The CDR3 runs 15 residues. CDR3: CASSPTSGLSVEQYF. Written as DNA, the CDR3 is TGTGCCAGCAGCCCCACTAGCGGGCTTTCCGTCGAGCAGTACTTC.

The chain recombines TRBV6-4 with TRBJ2-3; D may be TRBD1 (6 bases). V was cut by 0 bases and J by 4 bases, with 8 bases left in between. CDR3 length: 14 residues. Germline V gene lookup returns CDR1 MRHNA and CDR2 SNTAGT. CDR3 nucleotides: TGTGCCAGCAGTGACTCGAGGGGGTCAGATACGCAGTATTTT. Protein: CASSDSRGSDTQYF.

This clonotype was counted once. This chain uses TRBV2 with TRBJ1-4; 10 bases match TRBD1. Germline V gene sequence: CDR1 SNHLY, CDR2 FYNNEI. The CDR3 is 16 residues long. The V segment lost 4 bases and the J segment 3 bases; nucleotides outside the gene matches: 5. The DNA for the CDR3 is TGTGCCAGCAGTGTTGACAGGGGGCTAGCTAATGAAAAACTGTTTTTT. Translating it yields CASSVDRGLANEKLFF.

The chain links TRBV2 to TRBJ2-3; no firm D call. CDR1 is SNHLY and CDR2 is FYNNEI in the germline V gene. The CDR3 totals 14 residues. V was clipped by 6 bases and J by 4 bases, with 14 bases between them. CDR3 DNA: TGTGCCAGCAGCACAGAAGTTAGGTCAGATACGCAGTATTTT. This encodes CASSTEVRSDTQYF.

This clonotype was observed at least ten times. V gene TRBV10-3 combines with J gene TRBJ2-1, with TRBD2 identical over 8 bases. Germline CDR1 ENHRY, CDR2 SYGVKD. The CDR3 has 13 residues. V was pared by 4 bases and J by 7 bases, with 3 bases of the junction left unmatched. The CDR3 protein is CAISVKRENEQFF. In DNA form, the CDR3 reads TGTGCCATCAGTGTGAAGCGGGAGAATGAGCAGTTCTTC.